The 23 T cell receptor beta chains below were found in one sample sequenced in a study of CD8 T cells in ankylosing spondylitis. TCRdb itself ran the 5' RACE reads through MiXCR, one entry per CDR3 protein. The table lists roughly 40,000 distinct CDR3 sequences, 11% of them singletons. The sample consisted of blood, either unsorted or a sorted T cell fraction (not recorded which). These receptors were collected from a male donor with ankylosing spondylitis or in good health (not recorded which).

This clonotype was seen more than once but under ten times. This sequence joins TRBV4-2 and TRBJ1-1, with D hard to call. CDR3 size: 14 residues. Germline V gene lookup returns CDR1 LGHNA and CDR2 YNFKEQ. The V gene lost 7 bases and the J gene lost 2 bases, with 14 bases spanning the gap. The CDR3 is CASTSEARNTEAFF. CDR3 in DNA: TGTGCCAGCACCTCGGAGGCCCGCAACACTGAAGCTTTCTTT.

This clonotype came up many times. DNA of the CDR3: TGCAGCGTAGCTACAGGGGGGTACGAGCAGTACTTC. Amino acids: CSVATGGYEQYF. The rearrangement joins TRBV29-1 to TRBJ2-7; 8 nucleotides agree with TRBD1. The CDR3 covers 12 residues. Germline V gene lookup returns CDR1 SQVTM and CDR2 ANQGSEA. Germline trimming cut 6 bases from V and 4 bases from J; bases unmatched to any gene: 5.

The table lists this clonotype with a count of one. Sequence at one end of the junction differs from germline and may be a read error. This chain links TRBV20-1 with TRBJ1-2, with 8 positions matching TRBD1. CDR1 DFQATT and CDR2 SNEGSKA come from the germline V gene (reference sequence). CDR3 length: 17 residues. The CDR3: CCATPWDRTPRDYGYTF. The CDR3 bases are TGCTGTGCTACCCCGTGGGACAGGACACCTAGGGACTATGGCTACACCTTC.

This clonotype was counted ten times or more. The chain uses TRBV6-1 and TRBJ1-2; the D gene is possibly TRBD1 (6 bases). Germline CDR1 and CDR2: MNHNS and SASEGT. This CDR3 has 13 amino acids. Trimming stripped 10 bases from V and 1 base from J, with 13 bases between. CDR3 protein: CATIQGINYGYTF. DNA for the CDR3: TGTGCCACCATTCAGGGGATTAACTATGGCTACACCTTC.

V and J are TRBV29-1 and TRBJ1-3; D remains ambiguous. V gave up 5 bases and J gave up 0 bases, with 5 bases separating them. This CDR3 contains 12 residues. Germline V gives CDR1 SQVTM, CDR2 ANQGSEA. The CDR3 loop is CSVQSSGNTIYF. The DNA for the CDR3 is TGCAGCGTTCAGAGCTCTGGAAACACCATATATTTT.

This clonotype was counted many times. The rearrangement links TRBV6-4 to TRBJ2-1; 10 bases line up with TRBD2. The CDR3 spans 17 residues. CDR1 and CDR2 from the germline V gene are MRHNA and SNTAGT. Germline trimming cut 2 bases from V and 1 base from J; bases unmatched to any gene: 5. CDR3 sequence reads: CASSDQRGGKSYNEQFF. CDR3 coding DNA: TGTGCCAGCAGTGACCAGCGGGGGGGCAAGTCCTACAATGAGCAGTTCTTC.

This clonotype has ten or more counts. The genes are TRBV20-1 and TRBJ2-7, with D uncertain. The V gene lost 3 bases and the J gene lost 4 bases, with 7 bases spanning the gap. The CDR3 covers 11 residues. The germline gives CDR1 DFQATT, CDR2 SNEGSKA (reference sequence). CDR3 loop: CSASWGYEQYF. The CDR3 coding sequence is TGCAGTGCTAGTTGGGGTTACGAGCAGTACTTC.

This clonotype has ten or more counts. Here the CDR3 reads CASSVDSLNTEAFF. CDR3 nucleotide sequence: TGTGCCAGCAGTGTCGACAGCTTGAACACTGAAGCTTTCTTT. The J gene is TRBJ1-1, the V gene TRBV2; the D gene is possibly TRBD1 (5 bases). The germline V gene encodes CDR1 SNHLY and CDR2 FYNNEI. Trimming removed 4 bases from V and 0 bases from J, with 9 bases in between. The CDR3 runs to 14 residues.

This clonotype was counted many times. The chain couples TRBV5-1 to TRBJ2-1; 10 bases fit TRBD2. The CDR3 consists of 17 residues. Germline lookup yields CDR1 SGHRS and CDR2 YFSETQ. With V trimmed by 0 bases and J by 7 bases, 10 bases remained unmatched. The CDR3 spells CASSLVQVAGGYNEQFF. Written as DNA, the CDR3 is TGCGCCAGCAGCTTGGTACAGGTAGCGGGGGGCTATAATGAGCAGTTCTTC.

Ten or more counts support this clonotype. The chain couples TRBV20-1 to TRBJ2-7; TRBD2 matches at 9 bases. The ends lost 8 bases at V and 2 bases at J; junction bases unmatched: 7. The CDR3 consists of 13 residues. CDR1 is DFQATT and CDR2 is SNEGSKA in the germline V gene (reference sequence). The CDR3 protein is CSQRRGGTYEQYF. The CDR3 DNA reads TGCAGTCAAAGGCGGGGGGGAACCTACGAGCAGTACTTC.

This clonotype was counted at least ten times. The chain uses TRBV29-1 and TRBJ1-4; D not certain. Germline-derived CDR1 and CDR2 are SQVTM and ANQGSEA. The CDR3 extends over 13 amino acids. V was cut by 4 bases and J by 7 bases, with 13 bases left in between. CDR3 nucleotide sequence: TGCAGCGTTGTTCTTGAAGGTACTGAAAAACTGTTTTTT. Amino acids: CSVVLEGTEKLFF.

This clonotype was picked up many times. V gene TRBV5-6 combines with J gene TRBJ2-1; D may be TRBD1 (5 bases). The V gene lost 4 bases and the J gene lost 0 bases, with 8 bases spanning the gap. Germline CDR1 reads SGHDT; CDR2 reads YYEEEE. CDR3 length equals 14 residues. CDR3: CASSQGNSYNEQFF. In DNA form, the CDR3 reads TGTGCCAGCAGCCAGGGAAACTCCTACAATGAGCAGTTCTTC.

This clonotype was recorded at least ten times. This chain joins TRBV6-5 and TRBJ1-2, with TRBD1 matching 7 bases. The J segment lost 7 bases and the V segment lost 5 bases, leaving 1 base of the junction unmatched. The CDR3 has 11 residues. The germline V gene has CDR1 MNHEY and CDR2 SVGAGI. CDR3 nucleotides: TGTGCCAGCAGTGACAGGGTTGGCTACACCTTC. Amino acid sequence: CASSDRVGYTF.

This clonotype came up a few times. The rearrangement joins TRBV18 to TRBJ1-2; D uncertain. CDR1 is KGHSH, CDR2 LQKENI, per germline. The CDR3 is 15 amino acids. The V end lost 0 bases, the J end lost 5 bases, and 13 bases lay between the germline ends. The CDR3 DNA sequence: TGTGCCAGCTCACCACCGAGTCCCAGTTTATATGGCTACACCTTC. Amino acids: CASSPPSPSLYGYTF.

This clonotype showed up just once. The V gene is TRBV6-5, the J gene TRBJ1-2; TRBD1 is a possible D gene (6 bases). The CDR3 totals 17 residues. The germline V and J ends were trimmed by 2 bases and 3 bases, with 19 bases remaining between them. Germline V gives CDR1 MNHEY, CDR2 SVGAGI. As DNA, the CDR3 is TGTGCCAGCAGTTACCGGCTTACAGGGCGGCCTGACTATGGCTACACCTTC. Protein sequence: CASSYRLTGRPDYGYTF.

This clonotype was counted between two and nine times. V gene TRBV20-1 combines with J gene TRBJ2-1, with 10 bases that match TRBD2. CDR1 is DFQATT and CDR2 is SNEGSKA in the germline V gene (reference sequence). V shed 3 bases, J shed 8 bases, and the junction held 10 bases outside the gene matches. CDR3 length: 15 amino acids. CDR3 in DNA: TGCAGTGCTAGGGGGTGGAGCGGGGGGGGCTATGAGCAGTTCTTC. Its translation: CSARGWSGGGYEQFF.

The chain uses TRBV15 and TRBJ1-5, with 7 bases identical to TRBD1. The germline CDR1 and CDR2 sequences are LNHNV and YYDKDF (reference sequence). V dropped 5 bases and J dropped 3; count of bases not matched to a gene: 13. The CDR3 length is 17 residues. The DNA for the CDR3 is TGTGCCACCAGCCTGAGACGGACAGGCACACTCAATCAGCCCCAGCATTTT. Its translation is CATSLRRTGTLNQPQHF.

This clonotype showed up many times. The chain combines TRBV28 with TRBJ2-7, with D maybe TRBD2 (5 bases). The CDR3 spans 15 residues. Germline V CDR1 and CDR2: MDHEN, SYDVKM. The V gene lost 1 base and the J gene lost 0 bases, with 10 bases spanning the gap. The CDR3 DNA is TGTGCCAGCAGTTTATCGATCGGGAACTCCTACGAGCAGTACTTC. This gives the protein CASSLSIGNSYEQYF.

This clonotype was observed many times. The rearrangement joins TRBV10-3 to TRBJ1-1; D unresolved. CDR3 length equals 11 residues. The V end was cut by 3 bases, the J end by 9 bases, with 8 bases between. Germline V gene lookup returns CDR1 ENHRY and CDR2 SYGVKD. CDR3 residues: CAISDGWKAFF. Here the CDR3 DNA reads TGTGCCATCAGTGATGGGTGGAAAGCTTTCTTT.

This clonotype was counted at least ten times. This sequence joins TRBV12-3 or TRBV12-4 and TRBJ2-7; perhaps TRBD1 as D (6 bases). V was clipped by 8 bases and J by 0 bases, with 8 bases between them. This CDR3 is built from 12 residues. Written as DNA, the CDR3 is TGTGCCAGCGGGGACACCTCCTACGAGCAGTACTTC. Translated: CASGDTSYEQYF.

This clonotype was observed a handful of times. V and J are TRBV6-2 or TRBV6-3 and TRBJ1-1; a weak D match, TRBD1 (6 bases). Germline assignment: CDR1 MNHEY and CDR2 SVGEGT. This CDR3 region has 15 residues. V lost 4 bases to trimming and J lost 1 base, with 13 bases between them. The CDR3 DNA reads as TGTGCCAGCAGTTCCCCCGGACAGAGGAACACTGAAGCTTTCTTT. As protein: CASSSPGQRNTEAFF.

This clonotype was counted a few times. A much larger clone lies one base from this, so it may be a read error. The J gene is TRBJ1-5, the V gene TRBV29-1, with a tentative D call TRBD1 (5 bases). The CDR3 sequence is 12 residues long. The germline V and J ends were trimmed by 7 bases and 5 bases, with 12 bases remaining between them. The germline CDR1 and CDR2 sequences are SQVTM and ANQGSEA. The chain's CDR3 is CSDRDGDQPQHF. The DNA for the CDR3 is TGCAGCGACCGGGACGGGGATCAGCCCCAGCATTTT.

This clonotype has at least ten counts. This chain uses TRBV10-1 with TRBJ2-1; weak D call: TRBD2 (6 bases). This CDR3 spans 14 amino acids. Germline loops: CDR1 WNHNN, CDR2 SYGVQD (reference sequence). Trimming took off 0 bases at V and 5 bases at J, with 8 bases between the two ends. This CDR3 is CASSESGGNNEQFF. For the CDR3, the DNA is TGCGCCAGCAGTGAGTCCGGAGGGAACAATGAGCAGTTCTTC.